This T cell receptor beta chain was identified during a study of T cell repertoires in cytomegalovirus infection. A single record per CDR3 protein comes from TCRdb applying MiXCR to the reads. Found here are almost 550,000 distinct CDR3 sequences, approximately 17% of them singletons; the top ten hold roughly 25%. This CDR3 is built from 16 residues. The trim removed 4 bases at V and 0 bases at J, leaving 1 base unmatched. Per germline, CDR1 SEHNR and CDR2 FQNEAQ (reference sequence). This clonotype was detected many times. J is TRBJ2-6 and V is TRBV7-9; 9 nucleotides align to TRBD2. This TCR derives from a human donor in good health (CMV status not recorded). Some clones in this sample may be carry-over from other donors' samples. Input material: CD8+ T cells from PBMCs. CDR3 sequence reads: CASSSSGDSGANVLTF. DNA for the CDR3: TGTGCCAGCAGCTCTAGCGGGGACTCTGGGGCCAACGTCCTGACTTTC.